This T cell receptor beta chain originates from a study of beta chain features in type 1 diabetes. The isolated RNA, all of it, was reverse transcribed, so expressed TCRB transcripts were what got sequenced. Profiled with immunoSEQ multiplex PCR; TCRdb holds only in-frame clones, not every one. The sample comprises 200,000 to 300,000 clones, roughly 15% of which are singletons, and around 0.025% rests with the top ten. Study results and caveats: Fewer insertions but more deletions were seen at VDJ junctions in type 1 diabetes patients.

This clone was observed a few times. Its antigen remains unidentified. CD45RO/CCR7/CD25/CD127/CD95/CD27 separated CD4+ naive, central memory, regulatory and stem cell-like memory cells by sorting. Purity above 95% was achieved in all sorted populations. The CDR3 runs 14 residues. The ends were cut back, 8 bases at V and 5 bases at J, with 15 bases in the middle. CDR1 MNHNY and CDR2 SVGAGI come from the germline V gene (reference sequence). The sample comprised naive CD4+ T cells from blood. The chain couples TRBV6-6 to TRBJ2-2; weak D call: TRBD1 (6 bases). The TCR was taken from a woman aged 40 to 55 in good health. In DNA form, the CDR3 reads TGTGCCAGCGCCTCCGGACAGATGACCGGGGAGCTGTTTTTT. Protein product: CASASGQMTGELFF.